Following are 5 T cell receptor beta chains from one sample sequenced in a study of brain T cells in children with intractable seizures. Clones were sequenced by immunoSEQ multiplex PCR, and TCRdb holds only the in-frame ones, with some missing. This table holds about 340,000 clones, over 90% found once. As to time point: blood from clinic visit 5 months post-surgery; TSC patient then seizure free. The material sequenced was peripheral blood, taken approximately 5 months after surgery. These receptors were collected from a boy younger than two with tuberous sclerosis and intractable seizures.

This sequence joins TRBV30 and TRBJ1-4; 7 nucleotides agree with TRBD1. Looked up from germline, CDR1 is GTSNPN and CDR2 is SVGIG (reference sequence). V shed 3 bases and J 5 bases; nucleotides not matched to a gene: 6. The CDR3 loop spans 14 amino acids. The CDR3 loop reads CAWSRGQLNEKLFF. For the CDR3, the DNA is TGTGCCTGGAGCCGGGGACAGTTGAATGAAAAACTGTTTTTT.

CDR3 bases: TGTGCCAGCAGCCAAGTGGGACTCGGAAACACCATATATTTT. This sequence encodes CASSQVGLGNTIYF. The gene calls are TRBV3-1 (or the pseudogene TRBV3-2) and TRBJ1-3, with D possibly TRBD1 on 5 matching bases. Between the trimmed V and J ends, which lost 1 base and 4 bases, there was a span of 8 bases. Germline assignment: CDR1 LGHDT and CDR2 YNNKEL (reference sequence). The CDR3 has 14 residues.

The chain joins TRBV6-1 to TRBJ2-5; TRBD2 might be the D (5 bases). Germline V gene lookup returns CDR1 MNHNS and CDR2 SASEGT. With 1 base removed from V and 4 bases from J, the gap between germline ends came to 13 bases. This CDR3 region has 15 residues. CDR3 in amino acids: CASSEGGSEVETQYF. The CDR3 DNA is TGTGCCAGCAGTGAAGGGGGTAGCGAAGTAGAGACCCAGTACTTC.

J is TRBJ1-2 and V is TRBV2; D unclear. Germline assignment: CDR1 SNHLY and CDR2 FYNNEI. The CDR3 has 13 residues. V lost 1 base and J 7 bases, leaving 10 bases between the germline ends. For the CDR3, the DNA is TGTGCCAGCAGTGAAGAAGGGAGGAGTGGCTACACCTTC. Amino acids: CASSEEGRSGYTF.

This sequence joins TRBV19 and TRBJ2-7, with 10 bases aligning to TRBD1. The CDR3 is 15 residues long. Unmatched junction bases numbered 6, after V lost 5 bases and J lost 2 bases. Germline CDR1 reads LNHDA; CDR2 reads SQIVND (reference sequence). The CDR3 nucleotides read TGTGCCAGTAGTTACGCCGGGACAGGGGCCTACGAGCAGTACTTC. It codes for CASSYAGTGAYEQYF.